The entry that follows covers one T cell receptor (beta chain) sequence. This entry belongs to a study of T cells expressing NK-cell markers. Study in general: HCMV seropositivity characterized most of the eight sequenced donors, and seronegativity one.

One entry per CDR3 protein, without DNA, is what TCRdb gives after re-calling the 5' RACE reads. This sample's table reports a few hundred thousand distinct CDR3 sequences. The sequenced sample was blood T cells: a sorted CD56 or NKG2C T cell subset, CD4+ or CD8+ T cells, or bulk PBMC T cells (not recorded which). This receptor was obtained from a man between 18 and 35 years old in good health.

The CDR3 spells CSVEEGGGRQETQYF. The V gene is TRBV29-1, the J gene TRBJ2-5; the D call of TRBD2 rests on TCRdb alone, since no DNA is present to check it. The CDR3 spans 15 residues. Germline V gene data show CDR1 as SQVTM and CDR2 as ANQGSEA.